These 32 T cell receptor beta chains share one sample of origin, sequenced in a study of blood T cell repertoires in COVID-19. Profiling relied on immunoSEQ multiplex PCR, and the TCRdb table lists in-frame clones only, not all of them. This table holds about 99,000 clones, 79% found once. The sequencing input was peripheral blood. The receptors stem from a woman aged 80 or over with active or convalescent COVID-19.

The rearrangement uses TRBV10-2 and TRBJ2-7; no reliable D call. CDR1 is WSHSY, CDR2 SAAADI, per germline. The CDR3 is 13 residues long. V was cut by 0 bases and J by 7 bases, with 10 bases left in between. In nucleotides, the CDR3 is TGCGCCAGCAGTGAGTCGAGGAAGTGGGAGCAGTACTTC. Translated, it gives CASSESRKWEQYF.

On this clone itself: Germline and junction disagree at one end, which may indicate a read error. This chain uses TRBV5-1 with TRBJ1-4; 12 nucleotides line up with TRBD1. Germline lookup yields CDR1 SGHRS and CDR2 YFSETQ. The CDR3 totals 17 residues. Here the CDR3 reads CASSSGQGAVFNEKLFF. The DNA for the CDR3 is TGTGCCAGCAGCTCGGGACAGGGGGCGGTCTTTAATGAAAAACTGTTTTTT.

The CDR3 region is CAWSLAGVTGELFF. In DNA, the CDR3 is TGTGCCTGGTCCCTAGCGGGAGTCACCGGGGAGCTGTTTTTT. The rearrangement uses TRBV30 and TRBJ2-2; 10 nucleotides match TRBD2. Germline loops: CDR1 GTSNPN, CDR2 SVGIG (reference sequence). CDR3 length equals 14 residues. Unmatched junction bases numbered 4, after V lost 5 bases and J lost 4 bases.

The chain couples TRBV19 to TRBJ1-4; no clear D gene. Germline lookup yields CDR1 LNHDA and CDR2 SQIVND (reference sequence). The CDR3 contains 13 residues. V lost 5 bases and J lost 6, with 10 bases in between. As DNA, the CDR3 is TGTGCCAGTAGTTGGGGAGAACATGAAAAACTGTTTTTT. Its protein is CASSWGEHEKLFF.

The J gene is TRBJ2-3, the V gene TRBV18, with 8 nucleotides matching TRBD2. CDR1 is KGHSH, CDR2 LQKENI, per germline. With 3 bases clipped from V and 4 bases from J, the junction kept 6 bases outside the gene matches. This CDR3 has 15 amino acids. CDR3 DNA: TGTGCCAGCTCACCTTCAGCGGGAGAAGCAGATACGCAGTATTTT. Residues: CASSPSAGEADTQYF.

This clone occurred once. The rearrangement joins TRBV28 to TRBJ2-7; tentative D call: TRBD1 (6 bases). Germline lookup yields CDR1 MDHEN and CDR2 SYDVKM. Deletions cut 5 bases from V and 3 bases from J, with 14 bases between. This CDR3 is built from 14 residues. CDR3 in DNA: TGTGCCAGCAGTCCCCTAACAGGGTACTACGAGCAGTACTTC. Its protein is CASSPLTGYYEQYF.

The CDR3 region is CASMRRNHYGYTF. The DNA of the CDR3 is TGTGCCAGTATGAGGAGAAACCACTATGGCTACACCTTC. The chain joins TRBV19 to TRBJ1-2, with D uncertain. CDR1 and CDR2 (germline): LNHDA, SQIVND (reference sequence). The CDR3 runs to 13 residues. Trimming shortened V by 7 bases and J by 3 bases, and 12 bases separated the two germline ends.

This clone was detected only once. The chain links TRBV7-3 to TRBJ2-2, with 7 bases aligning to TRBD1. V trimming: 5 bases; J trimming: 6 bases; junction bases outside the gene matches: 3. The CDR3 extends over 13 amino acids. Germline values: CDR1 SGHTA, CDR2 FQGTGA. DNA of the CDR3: TGTGCCAGCAGCCCAGGGGGTTCCGGGGAGCTGTTTTTT. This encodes CASSPGGSGELFF.

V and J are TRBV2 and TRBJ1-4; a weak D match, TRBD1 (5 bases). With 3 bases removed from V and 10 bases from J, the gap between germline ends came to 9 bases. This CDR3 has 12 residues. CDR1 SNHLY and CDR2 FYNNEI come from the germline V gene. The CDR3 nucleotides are TGTGCCAGCAGTGACAGGGATGGAAAACTGTTTTTT. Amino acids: CASSDRDGKLFF.

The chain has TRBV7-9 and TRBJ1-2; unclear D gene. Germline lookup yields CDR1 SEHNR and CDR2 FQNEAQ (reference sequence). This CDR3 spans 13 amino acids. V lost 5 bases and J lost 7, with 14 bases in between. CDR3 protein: CASSPGRGSGYTF. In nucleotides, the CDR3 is TGTGCCAGCAGCCCCGGGAGAGGGAGTGGCTACACCTTC.

Here the CDR3 reads CAISRRQTDTEAFF. The CDR3 region has the DNA TGTGCCATCAGTCGACGACAGACCGACACTGAAGCTTTCTTT. The chain employs TRBV10-3 and TRBJ1-1, with a tentative D call TRBD1 (5 bases). Trimming shortened V by 5 bases and J by 3 bases, and 13 bases separated the two germline ends. The CDR3 covers 14 residues. CDR1 is ENHRY and CDR2 is SYGVKD in the germline V gene.

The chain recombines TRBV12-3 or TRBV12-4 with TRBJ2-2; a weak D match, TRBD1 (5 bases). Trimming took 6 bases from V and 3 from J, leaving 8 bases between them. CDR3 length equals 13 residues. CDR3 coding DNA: TGTGCCAGCAGGATACAGGACACCGGGGAGCTGTTTTTT. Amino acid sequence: CASRIQDTGELFF.

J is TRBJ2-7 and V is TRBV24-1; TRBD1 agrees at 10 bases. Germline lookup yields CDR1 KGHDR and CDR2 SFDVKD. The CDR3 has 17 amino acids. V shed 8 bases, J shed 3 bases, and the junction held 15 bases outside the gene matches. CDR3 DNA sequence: TGTGCCACCAACCGGATAAGAGGACAGGGGGGACACTACGAGCAGTACTTC. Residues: CATNRIRGQGGHYEQYF.

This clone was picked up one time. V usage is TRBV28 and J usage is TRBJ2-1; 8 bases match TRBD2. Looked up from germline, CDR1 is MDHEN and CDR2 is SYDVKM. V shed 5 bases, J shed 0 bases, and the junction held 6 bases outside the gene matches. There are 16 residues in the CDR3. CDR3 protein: CASSRSGGSSYNEQFF. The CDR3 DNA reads TGTGCCAGCAGTCGGTCGGGGGGGAGCTCCTACAATGAGCAGTTCTTC.

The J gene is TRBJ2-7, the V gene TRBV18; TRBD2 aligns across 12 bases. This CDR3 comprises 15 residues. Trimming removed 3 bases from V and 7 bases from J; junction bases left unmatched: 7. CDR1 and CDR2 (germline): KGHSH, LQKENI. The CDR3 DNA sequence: TGTGCCAGCTCACCGAGGACTAGCGGGATTGGAGAGCAGTACTTC. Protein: CASSPRTSGIGEQYF.

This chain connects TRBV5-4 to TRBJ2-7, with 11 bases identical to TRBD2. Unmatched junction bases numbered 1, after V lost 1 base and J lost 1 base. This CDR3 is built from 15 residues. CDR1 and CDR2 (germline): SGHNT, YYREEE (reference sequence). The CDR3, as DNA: TGTGCCAGCAGCTTGCGACTAGCGGGATCCTACGAGCAGTACTTC. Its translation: CASSLRLAGSYEQYF.

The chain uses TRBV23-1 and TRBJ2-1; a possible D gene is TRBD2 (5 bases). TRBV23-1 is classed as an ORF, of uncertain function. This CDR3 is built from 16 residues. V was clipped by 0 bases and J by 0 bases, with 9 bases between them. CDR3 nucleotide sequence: TGCGCCAGCAGTCAATCGGGAGCGCTCTCCTACAATGAGCAGTTCTTC. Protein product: CASSQSGALSYNEQFF.

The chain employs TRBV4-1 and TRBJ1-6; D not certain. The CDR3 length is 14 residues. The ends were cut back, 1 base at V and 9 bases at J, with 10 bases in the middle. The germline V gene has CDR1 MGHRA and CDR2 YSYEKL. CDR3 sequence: CASSQGPTGSPLHF. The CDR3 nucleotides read TGCGCCAGCAGCCAAGGTCCTACGGGTTCACCCCTCCACTTT.

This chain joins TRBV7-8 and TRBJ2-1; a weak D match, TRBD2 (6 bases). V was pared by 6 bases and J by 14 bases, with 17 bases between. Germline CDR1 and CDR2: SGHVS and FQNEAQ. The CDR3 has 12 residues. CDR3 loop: CASSLQTSVKFF. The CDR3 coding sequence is TGTGCCAGCAGTTTACAGACTAGTGTGAAGTTCTTC.

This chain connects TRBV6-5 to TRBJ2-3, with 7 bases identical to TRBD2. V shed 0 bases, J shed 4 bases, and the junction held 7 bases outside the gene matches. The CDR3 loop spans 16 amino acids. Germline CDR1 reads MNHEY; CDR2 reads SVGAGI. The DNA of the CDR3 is TGTGCCAGCAGTTACTCGTCGACGGGGGGAGCAGATACGCAGTATTTT. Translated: CASSYSSTGGADTQYF.

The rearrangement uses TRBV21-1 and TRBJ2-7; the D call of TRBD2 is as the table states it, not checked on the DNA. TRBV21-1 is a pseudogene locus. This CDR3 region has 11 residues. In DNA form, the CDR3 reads TGTGCCAGCAGCAAACTCTACGAGCAGTACTTC. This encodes CASSKLYEQYF.

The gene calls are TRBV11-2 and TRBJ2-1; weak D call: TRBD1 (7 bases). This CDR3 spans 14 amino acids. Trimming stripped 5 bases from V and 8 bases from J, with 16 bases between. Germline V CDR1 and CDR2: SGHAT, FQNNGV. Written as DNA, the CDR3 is TGTGCCAGCAGCCTCAGGGGGGAGTTCTATGAGCAGTTCTTC. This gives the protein CASSLRGEFYEQFF.

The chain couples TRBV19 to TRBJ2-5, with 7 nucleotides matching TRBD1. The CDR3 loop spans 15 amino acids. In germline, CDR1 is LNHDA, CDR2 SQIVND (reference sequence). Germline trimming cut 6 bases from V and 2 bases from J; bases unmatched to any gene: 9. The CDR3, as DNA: TGTGCCAGTAGCCGCGGACAGGCATTGCAAGAGACCCAGTACTTC. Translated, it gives CASSRGQALQETQYF.

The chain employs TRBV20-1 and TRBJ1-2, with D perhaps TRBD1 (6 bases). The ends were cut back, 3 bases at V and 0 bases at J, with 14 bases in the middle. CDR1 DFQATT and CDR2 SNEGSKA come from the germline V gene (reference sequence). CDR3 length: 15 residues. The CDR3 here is CSASLQGSSNYGYTF. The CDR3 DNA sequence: TGCAGTGCTAGTTTACAGGGCTCGTCTAACTATGGCTACACCTTC.

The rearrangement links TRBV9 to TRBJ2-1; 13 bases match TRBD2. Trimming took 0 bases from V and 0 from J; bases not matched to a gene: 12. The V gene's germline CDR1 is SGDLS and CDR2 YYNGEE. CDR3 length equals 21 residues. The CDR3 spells CASSVALAGGSLRSSYNEQFF. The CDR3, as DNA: TGTGCCAGCAGCGTAGCACTAGCGGGAGGGTCCTTAAGGAGCTCCTACAATGAGCAGTTCTTC.

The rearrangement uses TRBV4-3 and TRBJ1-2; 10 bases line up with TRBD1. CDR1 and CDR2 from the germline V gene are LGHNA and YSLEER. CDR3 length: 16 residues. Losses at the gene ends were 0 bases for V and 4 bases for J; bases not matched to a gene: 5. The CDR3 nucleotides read TGCGCCAGCAGCCAAGATTGGACAGGGGGTCTCTATGGCTACACCTTC. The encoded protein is CASSQDWTGGLYGYTF.

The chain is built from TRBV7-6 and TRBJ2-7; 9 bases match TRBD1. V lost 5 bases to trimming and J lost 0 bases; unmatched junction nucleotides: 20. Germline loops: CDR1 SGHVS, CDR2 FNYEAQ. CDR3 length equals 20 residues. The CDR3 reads CASSARTGAKGTNPSYEQYF. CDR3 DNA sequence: TGTGCCAGCAGCGCTAGGACAGGGGCGAAAGGGACTAACCCCTCCTACGAGCAGTACTTC.

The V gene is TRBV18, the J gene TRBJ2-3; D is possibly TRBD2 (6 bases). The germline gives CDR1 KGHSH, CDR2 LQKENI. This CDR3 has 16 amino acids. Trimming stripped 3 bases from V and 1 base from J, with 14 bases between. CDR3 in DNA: TGTGCCAGCTCACCTCTCGGTAGCGGAGGCACAGATACGCAGTATTTT. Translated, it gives CASSPLGSGGTDTQYF.

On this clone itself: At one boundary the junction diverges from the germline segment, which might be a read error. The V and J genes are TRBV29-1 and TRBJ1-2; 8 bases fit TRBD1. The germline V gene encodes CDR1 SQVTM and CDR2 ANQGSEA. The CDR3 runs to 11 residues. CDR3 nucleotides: TGCAGCGCCGGAGGGACAGGTCTATCTGCCTTC. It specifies CSAGGTGLSAF.

CDR3 bases: TGTGCCAGCAGCTTACGGGACAGGGGCTTCTCTGGAAACACCATATATTTT. Translated, it gives CASSLRDRGFSGNTIYF. V is TRBV7-6 and J is TRBJ1-3, with 10 positions matching TRBD1. J lost 0 bases, V lost 2 bases, and 4 bases had no gene match. Germline V gene sequence: CDR1 SGHVS, CDR2 FNYEAQ. This CDR3 comprises 17 residues.

The CDR3 nucleotides read TGTGCCAGCAGCCCCACCGGGGGTATCAACACCATATATTTT. Translated, it gives CASSPTGGINTIYF. This chain joins TRBV6-6 and TRBJ1-3; weak D call: TRBD1 (5 bases). The CDR3 sequence is 14 residues long. The germline V gene has CDR1 MNHNY and CDR2 SVGAGI (reference sequence). Trimming stripped 6 bases from V and 7 bases from J, with 16 bases between.

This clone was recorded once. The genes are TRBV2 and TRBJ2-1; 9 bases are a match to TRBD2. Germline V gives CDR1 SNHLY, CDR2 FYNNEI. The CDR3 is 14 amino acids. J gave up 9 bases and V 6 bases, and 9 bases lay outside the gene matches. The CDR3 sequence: CASREGLALAEQFF. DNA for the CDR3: TGTGCCAGCAGGGAGGGACTAGCTCTAGCTGAGCAGTTCTTC.